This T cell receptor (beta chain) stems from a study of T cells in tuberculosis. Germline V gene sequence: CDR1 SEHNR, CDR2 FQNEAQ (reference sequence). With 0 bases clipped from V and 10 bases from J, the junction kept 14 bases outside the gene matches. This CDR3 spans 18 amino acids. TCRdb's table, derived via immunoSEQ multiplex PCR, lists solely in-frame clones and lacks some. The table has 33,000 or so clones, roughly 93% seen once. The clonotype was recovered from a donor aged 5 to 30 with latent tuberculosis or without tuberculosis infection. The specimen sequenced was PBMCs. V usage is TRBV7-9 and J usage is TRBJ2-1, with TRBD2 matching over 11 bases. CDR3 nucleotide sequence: TGTGCCAGCAGCTTAGCCGTGGCTAGCGGGGGGCTCCGGGAGGAGCAGTTCTTC. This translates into CASSLAVASGGLREEQFF.